A single sample is the source of the 4 T cell receptor beta chains below, sequenced in a study of T cells in Graves' hyperthyroidism and ophthalmopathy. Amplified TCR beta CDR3 regions came from RNA transcripts. In the first-round RT-PCR of the TCR CDR3, the HTBI primer set was used. TCRdb redid the calling of the multiplex PCR reads with MiXCR, one entry per CDR3 protein. Among roughly 560,000 distinct CDR3 sequences listed, 14% to 15% were seen once. Sequencing was done on a sample of blood. The receptors come from a woman aged 40 to 49 with Graves' ophthalmopathy.

There are many counts of this clonotype. The J gene is TRBJ1-3, the V gene TRBV10-3; TRBD1 matches 7 bases. This CDR3 is 15 amino acids long. Germline-derived CDR1 and CDR2 are ENHRY and SYGVKD. Unmatched junction bases numbered 9, after V lost 10 bases and J lost 0 bases. CDR3 region: CATLRDRASGNTIYF. CDR3 DNA: TGTGCCACTCTTCGGGACAGAGCCTCTGGAAACACCATATATTTT.

This clonotype was seen ten or more times. The chain carries TRBV27 and TRBJ1-5; TRBD1 matches 8 bases. V lost 9 bases, J lost 2 bases, and 12 bases stayed unmatched. Germline V gene sequence: CDR1 MNHEY, CDR2 SMNVEV (reference sequence). The CDR3 length is 16 residues. The CDR3 sequence: CASISLPGQGNQPQHF. The CDR3 region has the DNA TGTGCCAGTATCTCACTCCCGGGACAGGGCAATCAGCCCCAGCATTTT.

This sequence joins TRBV6-1 and TRBJ1-1; D is undetermined. Deletions cut 6 bases from V and 6 bases from J, with 17 bases between. The CDR3 loop spans 14 amino acids. Germline V gene sequence: CDR1 MNHNS, CDR2 SASEGT. CDR3 bases: TGTGCCAGCAGACCCTCGGAAGGGTCTTCTGAAGCTTTCTTT. Translation: CASRPSEGSSEAFF.

This clonotype appeared many times. The gene calls are TRBV5-1 and TRBJ1-2; tentatively, D is TRBD1 (6 bases). The CDR3 runs 15 residues. Germline V lookup: CDR1 SGHRS, CDR2 YFSETQ. V lost 0 bases and J 8 bases, leaving 17 bases between the germline ends. Written as DNA, the CDR3 is TGCGCCAGCAGCTTGGCCCAGGGGACCCCTGGCGGCTACACCTTC. Translation: CASSLAQGTPGGYTF.